In its sample, the clone carrying this T cell receptor (beta chain) was seen once. This sample was included in a study of blood T cell repertoires in COVID-19. Germline assignment: CDR1 LNHDA and CDR2 SQIVND (reference sequence). V dropped 1 base and J dropped 0 bases, with 13 bases sitting between them. There are 18 residues in the CDR3. In the source study's methods: How many nucleated cells were present was estimated from reference gene primer amplification. The assay was immunoSEQ multiplex PCR, and TCRdb's table has in-frame clones only and misses some. V, J and clone size are taken as reported in that table, and D and trimming were inferred from the DNA itself. This sample has 44,000 or so clones, with 83% found just once.

V is TRBV19 and J is TRBJ2-6; D unclear. Sequencing used peripheral blood. The receptor was derived from an elderly man in a cohort sampled during active COVID-19. The CDR3 nucleotides read TGTGCCAGTAGTATAGTGGGCAGGCTAAGCTCTGGGGCCAACGTCCTGACTTTC. Translating it yields CASSIVGRLSSGANVLTF.